Each of the 30 T cell receptor beta chains below was sequenced from the same sample in a study of beta chain features in type 1 diabetes. The study's findings and limits: TCRB CDR3s from Type 1 diabetes patients were moderately but significantly shorter in all four CD4+ subsets.

Sequencing targeted expressed TCRB transcripts, as all isolated RNA had been reverse transcribed. TCRdb keeps only in-frame clones here, not all; method: immunoSEQ multiplex PCR. This table holds about 370,000 clones, 8.5% to 10% found once. Antigen specificity for these receptors is unknown. Sequencing input: central memory CD4+ T cells from blood. These receptors all stem from a man aged 25 to 40 with type 1 diabetes.

This clone was recorded at least ten times. V is TRBV27 and J is TRBJ2-6; D is unresolved. The CDR3 has 14 amino acids. V shed 6 bases and J shed 3 bases, with 9 bases lying between them. CDR1 is MNHEY and CDR2 is SMNVEV in the germline V gene (reference sequence). The CDR3 loop reads CASRDIGGANVLTF. The CDR3 region has the DNA TGTGCCAGCAGGGATATAGGTGGGGCCAACGTCCTGACTTTC.

There are a few counts of this clone. This chain uses TRBV28 with TRBJ2-1; 7 bases agree with TRBD1. The trim removed 8 bases at V and 2 bases at J, leaving 0 bases unmatched. Germline CDR1 and CDR2: MDHEN and SYDVKM. This CDR3 comprises 12 residues. The CDR3 nucleotides are TGTGCCAGCGGGACAGCCTACAATGAGCAGTTCTTC. Amino acid sequence: CASGTAYNEQFF.

Comments on this clone: The same CDR3 is also encoded by other DNA sequences in this sample. J is TRBJ1-1 and V is TRBV5-4; no clear D. V lost 0 bases, J lost 1 base, and 7 bases lay in between. Germline V gene data show CDR1 as SGHNT and CDR2 as YYREEE (reference sequence). This CDR3 comprises 14 residues. CDR3 DNA sequence: TGTGCCAGCAGCTTGGGGCAGGCGAACACTGAAGCTTTCTTT. Translation gives CASSLGQANTEAFF. Drawing the rest from reference TRBV5-4 and TRBJ1-1, the complete variable domain is ETGVTQSPTHLIKTRGQQVTLRCSSQSGHNTVSWYQQALGQGPQFIFQYYREEENGRGNFPPRFSGLQFPNYSSELNVNALELDDSALYLCASSLGQANTEAFFGQGTRLTVV.

The chain recombines TRBV7-2 with TRBJ2-1; 8 nucleotides align to TRBD1. The CDR3 has 14 amino acids. With 7 bases clipped from V and 6 bases from J, the junction kept 8 bases outside the gene matches. Germline CDR1 and CDR2: SGHTA and FQGNSA. CDR3 DNA sequence: TGTGCCAGCACCCGGACAGGGTGGACCAATGAGCAGTTCTTC. This translates into CASTRTGWTNEQFF.

The sample holds a few counts of this clone. The rearrangement joins TRBV4-1 to TRBJ2-3; 13 bases fit TRBD2. Germline V gives CDR1 MGHRA, CDR2 YSYEKL. The CDR3 runs 18 residues. V shed 4 bases, J shed 2 bases, and the junction held 9 bases outside the gene matches. The CDR3 reads CASSLTGLAGVNTDTQYF. The CDR3 DNA is TGCGCCAGCAGCCTAACCGGACTAGCGGGGGTAAACACAGATACGCAGTATTTT.

The CDR3: CASSSEGTDTQYF. The CDR3 DNA is TGCGCCAGCAGCTCAGAGGGAACAGATACGCAGTATTTT. This chain links TRBV5-1 with TRBJ2-3; possibly TRBD2 for D (5 bases). The CDR3 totals 13 residues. The germline V and J ends were trimmed by 3 bases and 3 bases, with 8 bases remaining between them. Germline assignment: CDR1 SGHRS and CDR2 YFSETQ.

This clone was observed many times. The genes are TRBV7-2 and TRBJ2-3, with 8 bases aligning to TRBD1. V lost 1 base and J lost 4; bases outside the gene matches: 4. This CDR3 is 15 amino acids long. Germline V CDR1 and CDR2: SGHTA, FQGNSA. This CDR3 reads CASSLVQGAADTQYF. The CDR3, as DNA: TGTGCCAGCAGCTTAGTTCAGGGGGCGGCAGATACGCAGTATTTT.

CDR3 sequence: CSVLPPGVTDTQYF. Written as DNA, the CDR3 is TGCAGCGTACTACCCCCAGGGGTGACAGATACGCAGTATTTT. The genes are TRBV29-1 and TRBJ2-3; perhaps TRBD1 as D (6 bases). Germline V CDR1 and CDR2: SQVTM, ANQGSEA. V lost 6 bases and J 3 bases, leaving 16 bases between the germline ends. This CDR3 spans 14 amino acids.

This clone was seen just once. The chain links TRBV11-2 to TRBJ2-1; perhaps TRBD1 as D (6 bases). CDR1 is SGHAT, CDR2 FQNNGV, per germline. The V end was cut by 5 bases, the J end by 1 base, with 15 bases between. The CDR3 spans 16 residues. The CDR3 loop reads CASSPVRGPSYNEQFF. The CDR3 nucleotides are TGTGCCAGCAGCCCGGTCAGGGGCCCTTCCTACAATGAGCAGTTCTTC.

The chain carries TRBV9 and TRBJ2-5; the D gene is possibly TRBD2 (6 bases). This CDR3 has 14 amino acids. Germline V gene sequence: CDR1 SGDLS, CDR2 YYNGEE. V was cut by 0 bases and J by 3 bases, with 9 bases left in between. CDR3: CASSVGGRKETQYF. DNA of the CDR3: TGTGCCAGCAGCGTAGGGGGGAGGAAAGAGACCCAGTACTTC.

This chain links TRBV7-9 with TRBJ1-4, with D maybe TRBD1 (5 bases). Germline loops: CDR1 SEHNR, CDR2 FQNEAQ (reference sequence). The CDR3 covers 13 residues. V dropped 5 bases and J dropped 8 bases, with 12 bases sitting between them. CDR3 in DNA: TGTGCCAGCAGCCAGCAGGGAGCGGAAAAACTGTTTTTT. Its translation is CASSQQGAEKLFF.

V usage is TRBV11-2 and J usage is TRBJ1-1; the D gene is possibly TRBD1 (6 bases). The V and J ends lost 5 bases and 0 bases respectively, with 13 bases between them. The CDR3 runs to 15 residues. The germline CDR1 and CDR2 sequences are SGHAT and FQNNGV. The CDR3 sequence: CASSRRAGVNTEAFF. CDR3 sequence (DNA): TGTGCCAGCAGCCGACGCGCAGGGGTGAACACTGAAGCTTTCTTT.

This clone was seen more than once but under ten times. This chain uses TRBV28 with TRBJ1-3, with unresolved D. Germline CDR1 and CDR2: MDHEN and SYDVKM. This CDR3 has 14 amino acids. Trimming left V 3 bases short and J 0 bases short, with 6 bases between. CDR3 DNA: TGTGCCAGCAGTTTTCAAAACTCTGGAAACACCATATATTTT. Translating it yields CASSFQNSGNTIYF. The full variable domain, completed using reference TRBV28 and TRBJ1-3, is DVKVTQSSRYLVKRTGEKVFLECVQDMDHENMFWYRQDPGLGLRLIYFSYDVKMKEKGDIPEGYSVSREKKERFSLILESASTNQTSMYLCASSFQNSGNTIYFGEGSWLTVV.

The chain links TRBV27 to TRBJ2-7; perhaps TRBD2 as D (5 bases). Germline V gene data show CDR1 as MNHEY and CDR2 as SMNVEV (reference sequence). The CDR3 has 14 amino acids. V lost 6 bases and J lost 0, with 12 bases in between. The CDR3 sequence: CASSPRGSSYEQYF. CDR3 coding DNA: TGTGCCAGCAGCCCACGGGGTAGCTCCTACGAGCAGTACTTC.

In its sample, this clone was seen a few times. The V call is TRBV29-1, the J call TRBJ1-2; possible D gene TRBD1, 6 bases. The V end lost 0 bases, the J end lost 4 bases, and 15 bases lay between the germline ends. Germline CDR1 SQVTM, CDR2 ANQGSEA. The CDR3 loop spans 15 amino acids. The chain's CDR3 is CSVEERSGAVYGYTF. CDR3 coding DNA: TGCAGCGTTGAAGAGAGGTCAGGGGCCGTCTATGGCTACACCTTC.

This clone was recorded many times. This chain joins TRBV7-2 and TRBJ2-2, with 7 bases identical to TRBD2. The CDR3 runs 15 residues. Trimming took 0 bases from V and 6 from J; bases not matched to a gene: 4. Germline V gives CDR1 SGHTA, CDR2 FQGNSA. CDR3 sequence reads: CASSLAAGVPGELFF. As DNA, the CDR3 is TGTGCCAGCAGCTTAGCGGCGGGAGTTCCCGGGGAGCTGTTTTTT.

CDR3 coding DNA: TGTGCCAGCTCACTCTCGGGACGGCCCGCCTACGAGCAGTACTTC. Protein product: CASSLSGRPAYEQYF. V usage is TRBV18 and J usage is TRBJ2-7; tentatively, D is TRBD1 or TRBD2 (5 bases each). Trimming left V 4 bases short and J 2 bases short, with 15 bases between. CDR1 KGHSH and CDR2 LQKENI come from the germline V gene. The CDR3 loop spans 15 amino acids.

This clone showed up just a few times. This chain connects TRBV28 to TRBJ2-5; tentative D call: TRBD2 (6 bases). Germline CDR1 reads MDHEN; CDR2 reads SYDVKM. With 10 bases removed from V and 5 bases from J, the gap between germline ends came to 17 bases. CDR3 length equals 13 residues. Here the CDR3 reads CATLNGGSETQYF. The DNA of the CDR3 is TGTGCCACCCTAAACGGGGGTTCGGAGACCCAGTACTTC.

The V call is TRBV27, the J call TRBJ2-1; TRBD2 aligns across 7 bases. Germline CDR1 is MNHEY and CDR2 is SMNVEV (reference sequence). Trimming removed 5 bases from V and 5 bases from J; junction bases left unmatched: 12. The CDR3 contains 16 residues. CDR3 region: CASSAPQGRGNNEQFF. CDR3 coding DNA: TGTGCCAGCAGTGCCCCTCAAGGGAGGGGAAACAATGAGCAGTTCTTC.

The rearrangement joins TRBV28 to TRBJ2-7, with D tentatively TRBD1 or TRBD2 (6 bases each). This CDR3 comprises 17 residues. Germline V gives CDR1 MDHEN, CDR2 SYDVKM. The V and J ends lost 3 bases and 2 bases respectively, with 20 bases between them. This chain's CDR3 is CASSLFRVRDIAYEQYF. DNA for the CDR3: TGTGCCAGCAGTTTGTTTCGGGTGCGGGACATAGCCTACGAGCAGTACTTC.

Comments on this clone: A junction boundary mismatches the germline segment, possibly from a read error. The chain couples TRBV7-2 to TRBJ2-5; D might be TRBD2 (5 bases). CDR1 SGHTA and CDR2 FQGNSA come from the germline V gene. The CDR3 is 13 residues long. The CDR3 nucleotides read TGTGCCAGCAGCTTATATTTCCAGCGGCCCTGGGACTTC. Translation: CASSLYFQRPWDF.

This clone was found many times. Within the sample, other DNA sequences also encode this same CDR3. The chain couples TRBV5-4 to TRBJ2-3; D might be TRBD2 (6 bases). The CDR3 covers 13 residues. Germline lookup yields CDR1 SGHNT and CDR2 YYREEE (reference sequence). V was trimmed by 5 bases and J by 1 base, leaving 8 bases between them. The chain's CDR3 is CASSPGGTDTQYF. The CDR3 DNA reads TGTGCCAGCAGTCCGGGAGGCACAGATACGCAGTATTTT.

This clone turned up a few times. The rearrangement joins TRBV7-9 to TRBJ2-1; the D call may be TRBD1 or TRBD2 (5 bases each). Trimming removed 6 bases from V and 8 bases from J, with 17 bases in between. The germline V gene encodes CDR1 SEHNR and CDR2 FQNEAQ (reference sequence). The CDR3 extends over 14 amino acids. The CDR3 nucleotides read TGTGCCAGCAGACTTCGGGACGGAGATCATGAGCAGTTCTTC. Its translation: CASRLRDGDHEQFF.

This clone was detected only a few times. The V gene is TRBV7-2, the J gene TRBJ2-3, with D hard to call. The V end lost 3 bases, the J end lost 4 bases, and 11 bases lay between the germline ends. Germline CDR1 reads SGHTA; CDR2 reads FQGNSA. This CDR3 has 14 residues. The CDR3 region is CASSFSGPADTQYF. In DNA, the CDR3 is TGTGCCAGCAGCTTCTCCGGGCCGGCAGATACGCAGTATTTT.

This clone was seen a few times. The rearrangement links TRBV11-2 to TRBJ1-5, with 8 bases matching TRBD1. Unmatched junction bases numbered 9, after V lost 4 bases and J lost 7 bases. CDR1 is SGHAT and CDR2 is FQNNGV in the germline V gene. The CDR3 runs to 15 residues. The CDR3 sequence: CASSSTPDRGQPQHF. CDR3 in DNA: TGTGCCAGCAGCTCCACCCCTGACAGGGGCCAGCCCCAGCATTTT.

The V and J genes are TRBV29-1 and TRBJ1-1; no clear D gene. The CDR3 has 13 amino acids. Germline V lookup: CDR1 SQVTM, CDR2 ANQGSEA. The ends were cut back, 6 bases at V and 0 bases at J, with 11 bases in the middle. The DNA for the CDR3 is TGCAGCGTCGGGGTCACCCTGAACACTGAAGCTTTCTTT. As protein: CSVGVTLNTEAFF.

This clone appeared a few times. The V gene is TRBV6-6, the J gene TRBJ2-3; TRBD2 is a possible D gene (5 bases). Trimming pared 2 bases from V and 2 bases from J, leaving 14 bases between. The CDR3 consists of 16 residues. Per germline, CDR1 MNHNY and CDR2 SVGAGI (reference sequence). Written as DNA, the CDR3 is TGTGCCAGCAGTTACCCTGGCGGGCCCATCACAGATACGCAGTATTTT. This codes for CASSYPGGPITDTQYF.

The sample holds a few counts of this clone. V and J are TRBV6-5 and TRBJ1-3; D possibly corresponds to TRBD1 (5 bases). V lost 0 bases and J lost 4, with 13 bases in between. The CDR3 loop spans 16 amino acids. Germline V gene lookup returns CDR1 MNHEY and CDR2 SVGAGI. CDR3 region: CASSYSMSGAGNTIYF. CDR3 in DNA: TGTGCCAGCAGTTACTCGATGTCTGGGGCGGGAAACACCATATATTTT.

This clone was seen more than once but under ten times. This chain connects TRBV5-5 to TRBJ2-3; D call uncertain. CDR1 is SGHKS, CDR2 YYEKEE, per germline (reference sequence). CDR3 length equals 13 residues. V gave up 4 bases and J gave up 6 bases, with 12 bases separating them. The CDR3 DNA is TGTGCCAGCAGCGGATTCTCGGAGGATACGCAGTATTTT. Encoded protein: CASSGFSEDTQYF. The full variable domain, its missing parts supplied by reference TRBV5-5 and TRBJ2-3, is DAGVTQSPTHLIKTRGQQVTLRCSPISGHKSVSWYQQVLGQGPQFIFQYYEKEERGRGNFPDRFSARQFPNYSSELNVNALLLGDSALYLCASSGFSEDTQYFGPGTRLTVL.

This clone turned up a few times. The CDR3 coding sequence is TGTGCCAGCAGCGTATCGGATGGGGGGTCCTATGGCTACACCTTC. Amino acid sequence: CASSVSDGGSYGYTF. The chain couples TRBV9 to TRBJ1-2; a possible D gene is TRBD1 (5 bases). CDR3 length: 15 residues. Trimming removed 1 base from V and 4 bases from J, with 14 bases in between. Germline V gene data show CDR1 as SGDLS and CDR2 as YYNGEE.